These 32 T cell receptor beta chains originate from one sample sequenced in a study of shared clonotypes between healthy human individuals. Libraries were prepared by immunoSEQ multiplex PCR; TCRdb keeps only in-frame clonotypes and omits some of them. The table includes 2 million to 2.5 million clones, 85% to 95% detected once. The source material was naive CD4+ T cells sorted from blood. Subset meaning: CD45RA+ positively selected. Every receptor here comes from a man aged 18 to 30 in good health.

The CDR3 coding sequence is TGTGCCAGCAGCGTTGACAGGGAATATGGCTACACCTTC. Residues: CASSVDREYGYTF. The V call is TRBV5-4, the J call TRBJ1-2; 7 bases fit TRBD1. The CDR3 runs 13 residues. V was clipped by 4 bases and J by 5 bases; unmatched bases: 5. Germline assignment: CDR1 SGHNT and CDR2 YYREEE (reference sequence).

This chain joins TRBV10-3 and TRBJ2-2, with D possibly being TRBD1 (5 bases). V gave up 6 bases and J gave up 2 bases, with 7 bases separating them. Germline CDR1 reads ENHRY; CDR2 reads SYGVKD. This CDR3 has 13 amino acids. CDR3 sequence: CAISQGNTGELFF. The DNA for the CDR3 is TGTGCCATCAGCCAGGGTAACACCGGGGAGCTGTTTTTT.

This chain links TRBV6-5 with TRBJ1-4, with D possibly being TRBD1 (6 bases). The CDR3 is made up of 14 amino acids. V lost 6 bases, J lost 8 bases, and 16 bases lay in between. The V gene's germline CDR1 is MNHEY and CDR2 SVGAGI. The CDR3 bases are TGTGCCAGCAGCGGTACAGGGTTAGGGGAAAAACTGTTTTTT. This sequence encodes CASSGTGLGEKLFF.

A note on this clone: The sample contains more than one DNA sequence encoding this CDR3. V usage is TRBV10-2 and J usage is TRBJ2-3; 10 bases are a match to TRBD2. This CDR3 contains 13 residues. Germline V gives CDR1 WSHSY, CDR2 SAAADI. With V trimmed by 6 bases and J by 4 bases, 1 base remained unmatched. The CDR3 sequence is CASRAGGADTQYF. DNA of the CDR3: TGCGCCAGCAGAGCGGGAGGGGCAGATACGCAGTATTTT.

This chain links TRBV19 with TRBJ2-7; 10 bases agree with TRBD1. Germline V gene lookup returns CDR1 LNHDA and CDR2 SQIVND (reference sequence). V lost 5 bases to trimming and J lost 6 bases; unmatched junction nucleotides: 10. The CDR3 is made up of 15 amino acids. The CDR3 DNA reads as TGTGCCAGTAGTTCCCGACAGGGGGCGCTCAGCGAGCAGTACTTC. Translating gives CASSSRQGALSEQYF.

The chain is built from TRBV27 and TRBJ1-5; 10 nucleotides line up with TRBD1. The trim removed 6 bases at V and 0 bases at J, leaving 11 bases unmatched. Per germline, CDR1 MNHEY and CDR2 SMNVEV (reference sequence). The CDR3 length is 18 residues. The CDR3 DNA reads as TGTGCCAGCAGCCGATGGGGACAGGGGATGAGTAGCAATCAGCCCCAGCATTTT. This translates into CASSRWGQGMSSNQPQHF.

The CDR3 region has the DNA TGTGCCAGCACCGACTCAGGGGAATCGCGCTCACCCCTCCACTTT. Translated: CASTDSGESRSPLHF. The V call is TRBV2, the J call TRBJ1-6; D possibly corresponds to TRBD1 (6 bases). Germline CDR1 is SNHLY and CDR2 is FYNNEI. The CDR3 sequence is 15 residues long. V lost 7 bases to trimming and J lost 10 bases, with 20 bases between them.

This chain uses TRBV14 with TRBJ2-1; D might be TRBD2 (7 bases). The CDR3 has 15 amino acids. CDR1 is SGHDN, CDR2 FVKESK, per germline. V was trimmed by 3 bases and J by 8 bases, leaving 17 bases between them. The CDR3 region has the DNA TGTGCCAGCAGCCAGACGGGGGGCCCCTGGGATGAGCAGTTCTTC. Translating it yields CASSQTGGPWDEQFF.

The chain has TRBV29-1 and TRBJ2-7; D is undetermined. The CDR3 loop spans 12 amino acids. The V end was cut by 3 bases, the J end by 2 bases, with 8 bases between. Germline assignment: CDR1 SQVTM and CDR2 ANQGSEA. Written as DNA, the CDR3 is TGCAGCGTTGAGTTTTTCCCCTACGAGCAGTACTTC. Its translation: CSVEFFPYEQYF.

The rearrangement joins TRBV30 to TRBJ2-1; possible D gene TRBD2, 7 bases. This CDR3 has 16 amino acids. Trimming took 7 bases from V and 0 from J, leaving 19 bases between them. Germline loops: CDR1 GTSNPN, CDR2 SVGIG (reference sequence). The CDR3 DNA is TGTGCCTTCGGGGGGCCCCAGGCGATCTCCTACAATGAGCAGTTCTTC. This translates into CAFGGPQAISYNEQFF.

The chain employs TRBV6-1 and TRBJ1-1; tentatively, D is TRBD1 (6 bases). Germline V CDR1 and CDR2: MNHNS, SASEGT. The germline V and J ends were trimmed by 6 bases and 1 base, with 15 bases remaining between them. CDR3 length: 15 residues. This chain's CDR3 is CASRPGTSENTEAFF. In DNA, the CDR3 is TGTGCCAGCAGACCCGGGACAAGCGAGAACACTGAAGCTTTCTTT.

The CDR3 reads CAINYDRGGPDTQYF. CDR3 bases: TGTGCCATCAATTACGACAGGGGAGGCCCAGATACGCAGTATTTT. The chain couples TRBV10-3 to TRBJ2-3, with TRBD1 identical over 8 bases. The CDR3 has 15 amino acids. V shed 7 bases and J 4 bases; nucleotides not matched to a gene: 10. Germline V gene data show CDR1 as ENHRY and CDR2 as SYGVKD.

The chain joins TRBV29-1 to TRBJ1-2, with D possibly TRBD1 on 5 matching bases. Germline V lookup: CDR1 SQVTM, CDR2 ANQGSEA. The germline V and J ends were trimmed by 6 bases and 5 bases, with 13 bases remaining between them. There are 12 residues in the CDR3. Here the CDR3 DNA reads TGCAGCGTCCGGGACGCGGAATATGGCTACACCTTC. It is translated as CSVRDAEYGYTF.

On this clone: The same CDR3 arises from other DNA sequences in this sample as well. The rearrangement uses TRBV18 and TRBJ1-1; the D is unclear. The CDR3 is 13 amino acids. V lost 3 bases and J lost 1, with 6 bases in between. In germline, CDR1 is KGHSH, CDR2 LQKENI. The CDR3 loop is CASSPSKNTEAFF. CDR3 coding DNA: TGTGCCAGCTCACCTAGCAAGAACACTGAAGCTTTCTTT.

This CDR3 is CASSLTTGSGQYF. CDR3 coding DNA: TGCGCCAGCAGCTTGACTACAGGGTCGGGGCAGTACTTC. This chain connects TRBV5-1 to TRBJ2-7; D is possibly TRBD1 (6 bases). CDR1 is SGHRS and CDR2 is YFSETQ in the germline V gene. With 1 base removed from V and 9 bases from J, the gap between germline ends came to 14 bases. The CDR3 sequence is 13 residues long.

The chain's CDR3 is CASRPDRGFTDTQYF. In nucleotides, the CDR3 is TGTGCCAGCAGGCCGGACAGGGGCTTCACAGATACGCAGTATTTT. The gene calls are TRBV6-5 and TRBJ2-3; 9 bases match TRBD1. The germline gives CDR1 MNHEY, CDR2 SVGAGI. J lost 2 bases, V lost 6 bases, and 6 bases had no gene match. The CDR3 is 15 residues long.

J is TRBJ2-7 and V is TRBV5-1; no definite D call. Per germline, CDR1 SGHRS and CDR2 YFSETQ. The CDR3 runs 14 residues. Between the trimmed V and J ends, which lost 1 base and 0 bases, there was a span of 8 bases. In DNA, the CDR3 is TGCGCCAGCAGCTTGATCAGCACCTCCTACGAGCAGTACTTC. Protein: CASSLISTSYEQYF.

CDR3 nucleotides: TGTGCCTGGAGTCCTACCTCAGGGAACCTAAGAGCTTTCTTT. Its protein is CAWSPTSGNLRAFF. This chain uses TRBV30 with TRBJ1-1; D possibly corresponds to TRBD1 (5 bases). The germline V gene encodes CDR1 GTSNPN and CDR2 SVGIG (reference sequence). V lost 2 bases to trimming and J lost 10 bases, with 20 bases between them. The CDR3 is 14 amino acids. Drawing the rest from reference TRBV30 and TRBJ1-1, the complete variable domain is SQTIHQWPATLVQPVGSPLSLECTVEGTSNPNLYWYRQAAGRGLQLLFYSVGIGQISSEVPQNLSASRPQDRQFILSSKKLLLSDSGFYLCAWSPTSGNLRAFFGQGTRLTVV.

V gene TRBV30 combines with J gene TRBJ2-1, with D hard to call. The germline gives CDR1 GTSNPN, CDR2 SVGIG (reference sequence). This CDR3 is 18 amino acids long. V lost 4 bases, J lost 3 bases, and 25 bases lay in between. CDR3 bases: TGTGCCTGGAAAAGACCCGACGGTAGAAACGTCATCTACAATGAGCAGTTCTTC. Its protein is CAWKRPDGRNVIYNEQFF.

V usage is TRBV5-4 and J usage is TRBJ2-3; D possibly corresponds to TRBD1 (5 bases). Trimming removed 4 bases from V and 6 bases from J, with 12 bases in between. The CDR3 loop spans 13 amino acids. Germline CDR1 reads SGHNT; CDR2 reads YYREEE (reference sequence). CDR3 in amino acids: CASSPAGLDTQYF. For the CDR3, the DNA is TGTGCCAGCAGCCCCGCAGGGCTTGATACGCAGTATTTT.

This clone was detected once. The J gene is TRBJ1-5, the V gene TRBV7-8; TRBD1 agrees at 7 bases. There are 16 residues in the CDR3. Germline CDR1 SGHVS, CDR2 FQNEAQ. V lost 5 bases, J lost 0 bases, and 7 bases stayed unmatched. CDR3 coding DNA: TGTGCCAGCAGCCCCCCGGGGACAGTTAGCAATCAGCCCCAGCATTTT. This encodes CASSPPGTVSNQPQHF.

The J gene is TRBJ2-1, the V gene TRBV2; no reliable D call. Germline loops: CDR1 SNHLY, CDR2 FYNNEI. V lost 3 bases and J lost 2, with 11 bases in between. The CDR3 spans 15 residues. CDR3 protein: CASSEGITPYNEQFF. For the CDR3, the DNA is TGTGCCAGCAGTGAGGGGATAACCCCCTACAATGAGCAGTTCTTC.

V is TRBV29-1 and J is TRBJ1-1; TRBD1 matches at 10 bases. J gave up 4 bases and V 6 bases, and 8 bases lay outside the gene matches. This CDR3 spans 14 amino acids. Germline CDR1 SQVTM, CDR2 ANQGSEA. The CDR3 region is CSVVRGTGATEAFF. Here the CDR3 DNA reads TGCAGCGTGGTAAGAGGGACAGGGGCCACTGAAGCTTTCTTT.

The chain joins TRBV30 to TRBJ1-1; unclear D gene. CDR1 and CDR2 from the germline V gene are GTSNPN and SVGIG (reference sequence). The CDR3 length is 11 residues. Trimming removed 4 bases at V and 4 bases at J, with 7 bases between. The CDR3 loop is CAWTYGTEAFF. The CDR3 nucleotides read TGTGCCTGGACTTACGGCACTGAAGCTTTCTTT.

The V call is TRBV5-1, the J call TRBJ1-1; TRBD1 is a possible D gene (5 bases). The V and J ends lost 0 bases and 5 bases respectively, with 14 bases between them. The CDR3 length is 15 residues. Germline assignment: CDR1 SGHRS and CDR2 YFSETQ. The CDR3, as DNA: TGCGCCAGCAGCTTGGTAGGAGGGGATGAAACTGAAGCTTTCTTT. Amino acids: CASSLVGGDETEAFF.

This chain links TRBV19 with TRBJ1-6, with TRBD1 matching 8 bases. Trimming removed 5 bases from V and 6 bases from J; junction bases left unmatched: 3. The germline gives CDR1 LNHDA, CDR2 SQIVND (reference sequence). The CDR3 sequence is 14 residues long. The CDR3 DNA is TGTGCCAGTAGTCTGGACAGGGCTAATTCACCCCTCCACTTT. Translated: CASSLDRANSPLHF.

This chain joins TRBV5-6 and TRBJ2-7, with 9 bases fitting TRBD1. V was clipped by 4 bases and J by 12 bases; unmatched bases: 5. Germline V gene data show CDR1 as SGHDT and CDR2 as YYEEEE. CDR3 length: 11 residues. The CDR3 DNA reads TGTGCCAGCAGCCGGGACAGGGTCGCGTACTTC. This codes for CASSRDRVAYF.

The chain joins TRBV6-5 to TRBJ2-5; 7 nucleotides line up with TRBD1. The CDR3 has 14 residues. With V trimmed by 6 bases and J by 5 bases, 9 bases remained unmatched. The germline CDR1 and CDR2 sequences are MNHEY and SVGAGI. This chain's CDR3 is CASSVQGNLETQYF. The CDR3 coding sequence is TGTGCCAGCAGCGTACAGGGGAATTTGGAGACCCAGTACTTC.

CDR3 nucleotides: TGTGCCAGCTCACGAGTGGGGGGCGAAGCAGATACGCAGTATTTT. It codes for CASSRVGGEADTQYF. The chain combines TRBV18 with TRBJ2-3, with D tentatively TRBD1 or TRBD2 (6 bases each). CDR3 length: 15 amino acids. V lost 4 bases to trimming and J lost 4 bases, with 15 bases between them. The V gene's germline CDR1 is KGHSH and CDR2 LQKENI.

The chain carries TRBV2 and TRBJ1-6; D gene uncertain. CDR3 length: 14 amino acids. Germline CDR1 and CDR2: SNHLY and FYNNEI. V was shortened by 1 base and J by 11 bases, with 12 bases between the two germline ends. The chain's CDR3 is CASSEVPTATPLHF. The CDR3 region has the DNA TGTGCCAGCAGTGAAGTGCCGACGGCGACACCCCTCCACTTT.

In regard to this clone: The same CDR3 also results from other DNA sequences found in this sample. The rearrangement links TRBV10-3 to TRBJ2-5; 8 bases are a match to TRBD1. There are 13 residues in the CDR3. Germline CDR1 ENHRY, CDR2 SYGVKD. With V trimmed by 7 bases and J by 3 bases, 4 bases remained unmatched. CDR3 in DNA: TGTGCCATCACCCCGGACAGGGAAGAGACCCAGTACTTC. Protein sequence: CAITPDREETQYF.

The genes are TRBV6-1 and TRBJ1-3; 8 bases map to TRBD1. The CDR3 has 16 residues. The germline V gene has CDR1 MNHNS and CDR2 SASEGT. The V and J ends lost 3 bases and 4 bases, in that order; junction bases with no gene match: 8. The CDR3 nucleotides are TGTGCCAGCAGTGACGCACGACAGGGGTACGGAAACACCATATATTTT. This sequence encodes CASSDARQGYGNTIYF.